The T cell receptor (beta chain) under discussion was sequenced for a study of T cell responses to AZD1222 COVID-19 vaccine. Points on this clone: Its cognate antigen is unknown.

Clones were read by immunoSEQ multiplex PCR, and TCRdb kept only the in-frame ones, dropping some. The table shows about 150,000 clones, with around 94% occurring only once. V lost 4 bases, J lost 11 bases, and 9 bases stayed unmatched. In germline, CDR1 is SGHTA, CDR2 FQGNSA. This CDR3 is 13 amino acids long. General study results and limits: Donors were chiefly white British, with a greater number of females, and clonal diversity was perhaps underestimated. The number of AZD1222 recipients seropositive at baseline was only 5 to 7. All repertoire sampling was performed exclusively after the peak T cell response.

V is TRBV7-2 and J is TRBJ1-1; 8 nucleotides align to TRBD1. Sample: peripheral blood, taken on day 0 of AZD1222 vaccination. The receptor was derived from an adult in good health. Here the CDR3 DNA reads TGTGCCAGCAGCTCATCTACCCAGGGGGCGGCTTTCTTT. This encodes CASSSSTQGAAFF.